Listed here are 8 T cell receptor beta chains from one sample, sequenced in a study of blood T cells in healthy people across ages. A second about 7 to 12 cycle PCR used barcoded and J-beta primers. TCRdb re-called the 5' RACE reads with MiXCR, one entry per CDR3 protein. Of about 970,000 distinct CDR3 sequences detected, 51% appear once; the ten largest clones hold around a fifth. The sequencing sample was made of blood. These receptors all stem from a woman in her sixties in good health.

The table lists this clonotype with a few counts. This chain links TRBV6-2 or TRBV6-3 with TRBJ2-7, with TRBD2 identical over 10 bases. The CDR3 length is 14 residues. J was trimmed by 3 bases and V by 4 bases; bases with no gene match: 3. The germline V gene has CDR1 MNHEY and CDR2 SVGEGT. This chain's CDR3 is CASSSSGRVYEQYF. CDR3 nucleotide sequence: TGTGCCAGCAGTTCAAGCGGGAGGGTCTACGAGCAGTACTTC.

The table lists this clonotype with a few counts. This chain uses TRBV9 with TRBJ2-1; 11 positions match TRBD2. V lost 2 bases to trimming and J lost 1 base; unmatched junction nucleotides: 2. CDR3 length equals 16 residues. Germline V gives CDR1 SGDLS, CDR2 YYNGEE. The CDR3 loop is CASSVTSGDSYNEQFF. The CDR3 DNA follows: TGTGCCAGCAGCGTGACTAGCGGGGATTCCTACAATGAGCAGTTCTTC.

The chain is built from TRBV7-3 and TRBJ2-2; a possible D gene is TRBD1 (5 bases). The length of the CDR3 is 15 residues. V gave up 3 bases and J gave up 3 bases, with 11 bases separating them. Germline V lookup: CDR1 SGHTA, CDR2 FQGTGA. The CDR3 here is CASSFNDRYTGELFF. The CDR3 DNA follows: TGTGCCAGCAGCTTTAACGACAGATACACCGGGGAGCTGTTTTTT.

CDR3 nucleotide sequence: TGTGCCATCAGTAACATGCCGGGCACTGAAGCTTTCTTT. Protein sequence: CAISNMPGTEAFF. The chain combines TRBV10-3 with TRBJ1-1; D gene uncertain. Germline CDR1 and CDR2: ENHRY and SYGVKD. Trimming stripped 5 bases from V and 4 bases from J, with 11 bases between. The CDR3 is 13 residues long.

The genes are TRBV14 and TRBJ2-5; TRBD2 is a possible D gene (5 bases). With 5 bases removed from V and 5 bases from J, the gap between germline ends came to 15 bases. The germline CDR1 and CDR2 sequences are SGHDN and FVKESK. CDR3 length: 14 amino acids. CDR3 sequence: CASSSLLVLETQYF. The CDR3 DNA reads TGTGCCAGCAGCTCCCTACTAGTTTTGGAGACCCAGTACTTC.

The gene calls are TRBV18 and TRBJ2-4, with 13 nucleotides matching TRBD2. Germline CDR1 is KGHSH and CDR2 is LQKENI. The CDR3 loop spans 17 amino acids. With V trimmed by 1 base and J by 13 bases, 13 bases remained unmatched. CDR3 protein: CASSPRTSGSRKEEQYF. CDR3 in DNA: TGTGCCAGCTCACCACGGACTAGCGGGAGTCGGAAGGAAGAGCAGTACTTC.

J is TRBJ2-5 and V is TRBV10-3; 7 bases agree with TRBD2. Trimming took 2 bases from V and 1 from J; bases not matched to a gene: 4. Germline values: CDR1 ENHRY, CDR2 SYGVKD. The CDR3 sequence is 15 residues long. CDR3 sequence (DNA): TGTGCCATCAGTGAGGGGGGACTACTCCAAGAGACCCAGTACTTC. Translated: CAISEGGLLQETQYF.

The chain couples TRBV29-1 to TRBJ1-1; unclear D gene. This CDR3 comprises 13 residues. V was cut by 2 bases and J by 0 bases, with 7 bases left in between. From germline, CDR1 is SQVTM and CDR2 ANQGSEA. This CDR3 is CSVEWLVNTEAFF. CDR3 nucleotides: TGCAGCGTTGAATGGCTCGTGAACACTGAAGCTTTCTTT.